The clone carrying this TCR delta chain is judged medium-sized. As yet, its antigen is unknown. This entry is derived from a study of Vδ1+ human thymocytes. Overall study findings and caveats: Donors shared many TRG clonotypes but few TRD clonotypes. Thymic TRG and TRD repertoires appeared highly polyclonal, with Gaussian CDR3 length distributions.

The CDR3 loop spans 22 amino acids. J gave up 1 base and V 3 bases, and 22 bases lay outside the gene matches. Germline values: CDR1 GEAIGNYY, CDR2 EKD. Alphabeta T cells were depleted, then CD3+ Vdelta1+ Vdelta2- thymocytes were FACS-sorted. RNA was extracted from the cells and then reverse transcribed. Multiplex PCR used pooled V-gene forward primers and a constant-region reverse primer to amplify CDR3s. TCRdb re-identified clones in the multiplex PCR reads via CATT. This table holds over 45,000 delta-chain clones, over 13% found once. The TCR originated in a girl under three years old who had congenital heart surgery. The rearrangement uses TRDV2 and TRDJ1; TRDD3 aligns across 13 bases. The sequencing sample was made of Vdelta1+ gamma-delta thymocytes from the thymus. Specified subset: FACS-sorted CD3+ TCRalphabeta- TCRVdelta1+ TCRVdelta2- thymocytes. The CDR3 coding sequence is TGTGCCTGTGACCCCCTATCCTACGGCCTGTACTGGGGGATACGGGGCACCGATAAACTCATCTTT. As protein: CACDPLSYGLYWGIRGTDKLIF.